The clone carrying this TCR beta chain was recorded at least ten times. The antigen is unknown. Amplification of the TCR beta CDR3 regions used RNA transcripts (as template). The authors performed first-round RT-PCR with HTBI primers and then a second-round multiplex PCR. TCRdb recomputed calls from the multiplex PCR reads with MiXCR, one row per CDR3 protein. The data show 150,000 to 200,000 distinct CDR3 sequences, around 39% seen once. The data were obtained in a study of Graves' ophthalmopathy and Graves' hyperthyroidism. Lactation, pregnancy, uncontrolled infections and other autoimmune diseases were all grounds for excluding patients. It was on clinical symptoms, serum thyroxine, TRAb, thyroid ultrasound and orbital computed tomography that diagnosis relied. General study points: A majority of expanded thyroid clonotypes exceeding 0.001 frequency were likewise present in blood. A model built from 13 signatures distinguished ophthalmopathy from stable hyperthyroidism with roughly 85% sensitivity and 70% to 84% specificity.

This TCR was sampled from a man aged 25-45 years with Graves' ophthalmopathy. Sequenced input: peripheral blood.

This CDR3 is CASTLGQGILEQYF. In nucleotides, the CDR3 is TGTGCCAGCACCCTGGGGCAGGGGATCCTCGAGCAGTACTTC. This chain uses TRBV12-3 or TRBV12-4 with TRBJ2-7; TRBD1 is a possible D gene (6 bases). The V end was cut by 7 bases, the J end by 6 bases, with 19 bases between. This CDR3 is 14 amino acids long.